Each of the 21 T cell receptor beta chains below was sequenced from the same sample in a study of shared clonotypes between healthy human individuals. Profiled with immunoSEQ multiplex PCR; TCRdb holds only in-frame clones, not every one. Of about 2.4 million clones in the sample, approximately 93% were seen once. Sequencing was done on a sample of naive CD4+ T cells from PBMCs. Sample subset: CD45RA+ positively selected. These receptors came from a man younger than 35 in good health. Some clones in this sample may be carry-over from other donors' samples.

The CDR3 DNA reads TGTGCCAGCAGCGGCCTTAGCGGGGGACTCTACGAGCAGTACTTC. It yields the protein CASSGLSGGLYEQYF. This rearrangement joins TRBV2 to TRBJ2-7, with 9 bases that match TRBD2. The CDR3 sequence is 15 residues long. Germline V gene lookup returns CDR1 SNHLY and CDR2 FYNNEI. Unmatched junction bases numbered 9, after V lost 6 bases and J lost 3 bases.

The gene calls are TRBV28 and TRBJ2-7; D is unresolved. V gave up 2 bases and J gave up 2 bases, with 13 bases separating them. Germline-derived CDR1 and CDR2 are MDHEN and SYDVKM. CDR3 length: 15 residues. The chain's CDR3 is CASSLPPGSPYEQYF. The CDR3 bases are TGTGCCAGCAGTTTACCCCCCGGATCACCCTACGAGCAGTACTTC.

CDR3 DNA: TGTGCCAGCAGCTTGGGGTTCCAGAGCTCCTACAATGAGCAGTTCTTC. Translated, it gives CASSLGFQSSYNEQFF. The rearrangement links TRBV5-6 to TRBJ2-1; D gene ambiguous. Germline V gives CDR1 SGHDT, CDR2 YYEEEE. V shed 0 bases and J shed 0 bases, with 10 bases lying between them. This CDR3 is 16 amino acids long.

This chain links TRBV27 with TRBJ2-5; D remains ambiguous. The CDR3 has 14 amino acids. Looked up from germline, CDR1 is MNHEY and CDR2 is SMNVEV (reference sequence). V was pared by 6 bases and J by 4 bases, with 15 bases between. CDR3 sequence reads: CASSRTDPRETQYF. For the CDR3, the DNA is TGTGCCAGCAGCAGGACGGATCCCCGAGAGACCCAGTACTTC.

The chain employs TRBV11-3 and TRBJ2-1, with unresolved D. CDR3 length equals 13 residues. V lost 1 base to trimming and J lost 7 bases, with 8 bases between them. Germline values: CDR1 SGHNT, CDR2 YENEEA. The CDR3 here is CASSLAVRNEQFF. The CDR3 DNA is TGTGCCAGCAGCTTAGCAGTGAGGAATGAGCAGTTCTTC.

On this clone: At the DNA level, this CDR3 is encoded by other sequences in the same sample as well. The J gene is TRBJ1-1, the V gene TRBV5-1, with a tentative D call TRBD1 (5 bases). The CDR3 sequence is 14 residues long. Trimming removed 1 base at V and 4 bases at J, with 11 bases between. Germline V CDR1 and CDR2: SGHRS, YFSETQ. The DNA of the CDR3 is TGCGCCAGCAGCTTGTTCGGCGGGGGCACTGAAGCTTTCTTT. Protein: CASSLFGGGTEAFF.

The chain is built from TRBV7-2 and TRBJ1-3, with unresolved D. V was cut by 3 bases and J by 0 bases, with 9 bases left in between. The CDR3 consists of 15 residues. CDR1 SGHTA and CDR2 FQGNSA come from the germline V gene. The CDR3 protein is CASSLLANSGNTIYF. In DNA form, the CDR3 reads TGTGCCAGCAGCTTGCTGGCTAACTCTGGAAACACCATATATTTT.

This sequence joins TRBV5-1 and TRBJ1-1; D is perhaps TRBD1 (6 bases). The germline gives CDR1 SGHRS, CDR2 YFSETQ. The CDR3 totals 14 residues. Trimming pared 4 bases from V and 1 base from J, leaving 11 bases between. In nucleotides, the CDR3 is TGCGCCAGCAGCCGACTGGACAGGAACACTGAAGCTTTCTTT. It translates to CASSRLDRNTEAFF.

V is TRBV23-1 and J is TRBJ2-3; D gene unclear. TRBV23-1 is annotated as an ORF whose role is uncertain. The CDR3 spans 12 residues. V shed 1 base and J shed 7 bases, with 6 bases lying between them. The CDR3 loop is CASSQFANTQYF. As DNA, the CDR3 is TGCGCCAGCAGTCAATTCGCGAATACGCAGTATTTT.

This chain links TRBV5-6 with TRBJ1-4; D not certain. The germline V gene encodes CDR1 SGHDT and CDR2 YYEEEE. V gave up 3 bases and J gave up 5 bases, with 14 bases separating them. This CDR3 has 15 amino acids. The CDR3 spells CASSSRKGFNEKLFF. The DNA for the CDR3 is TGTGCCAGCAGCTCCCGGAAAGGGTTCAATGAAAAACTGTTTTTT.

This chain connects TRBV5-4 to TRBJ1-2; perhaps TRBD1 as D (6 bases). The CDR3 length is 14 residues. Per germline, CDR1 SGHNT and CDR2 YYREEE (reference sequence). Trimming left V 0 bases short and J 6 bases short, with 12 bases between. The CDR3 region is CASSLGGQLNGYTF. The CDR3 DNA follows: TGTGCCAGCAGCTTGGGGGGACAACTTAATGGCTACACCTTC.

Worth noting for this clone: At the DNA level, this CDR3 is encoded by other sequences in the same sample as well. The rearrangement joins TRBV19 to TRBJ2-2; D uncertain. The V and J ends lost 3 bases and 1 base respectively, with 6 bases between them. Germline-derived CDR1 and CDR2 are LNHDA and SQIVND (reference sequence). This CDR3 comprises 14 residues. The CDR3 is CASSIVGNTGELFF. The CDR3 DNA is TGTGCCAGTAGTATTGTAGGGAACACCGGGGAGCTGTTTTTT.

V is TRBV5-1 and J is TRBJ2-4; D gene unclear. The CDR3 contains 14 residues. The ends were cut back, 2 bases at V and 7 bases at J, with 13 bases in the middle. Germline lookup yields CDR1 SGHRS and CDR2 YFSETQ. For the CDR3, the DNA is TGCGCCAGCAGCTTTGACGGTGCTCCCAACATTCAGTACTTC. Translated, it gives CASSFDGAPNIQYF.

The rearrangement uses TRBV9 and TRBJ2-6, with 8 nucleotides matching TRBD1. Trimming cost V 0 bases and J 4 bases; bases outside gene matches: 9. Per germline, CDR1 SGDLS and CDR2 YYNGEE. This CDR3 has 18 residues. The CDR3 spells CASSVGQGASKGANVLTF. The CDR3 DNA is TGTGCCAGCAGCGTAGGGCAGGGGGCGTCGAAAGGGGCCAACGTCCTGACTTTC.

The genes are TRBV28 and TRBJ2-3; tentatively, D is TRBD2 (7 bases). The germline V and J ends were trimmed by 9 bases and 5 bases, with 21 bases remaining between them. The CDR3 runs 15 residues. Germline V gene lookup returns CDR1 MDHEN and CDR2 SYDVKM. The CDR3 bases are TGTGCCAGTAGGGGGGGGAAACTCCATGGAGATACGCAGTATTTT. Translation gives CASRGGKLHGDTQYF.

This clone was seen a few times. CDR3 region: CASNKGILSNQPQHF. The CDR3 region has the DNA TGTGCCAGCAACAAGGGGATCCTGAGCAATCAGCCCCAGCATTTT. The rearrangement links TRBV7-2 to TRBJ1-5, with a possible D match to TRBD1 (5 bases). The V end was cut by 7 bases, the J end by 1 base, with 14 bases between. This CDR3 has 15 residues. Germline V lookup: CDR1 SGHTA, CDR2 FQGNSA.

This sequence joins TRBV10-2 and TRBJ2-1; 11 bases map to TRBD2. Losses at the gene ends were 0 bases for V and 7 bases for J; bases not matched to a gene: 5. Looked up from germline, CDR1 is WSHSY and CDR2 is SAAADI. The length of the CDR3 is 16 residues. CDR3 protein: CASSESRLAGTNEQFF. CDR3 in DNA: TGCGCCAGCAGTGAGTCGAGACTAGCGGGAACTAATGAGCAGTTCTTC.

The chain employs TRBV25-1 and TRBJ2-3; D not resolved. Per the germline V gene, CDR1 is MGHDK and CDR2 is SYGVNS. The ends were cut back, 3 bases at V and 2 bases at J, with 0 bases in the middle. This CDR3 is 11 amino acids long. The CDR3 sequence: CASSDTDTQYF. In DNA form, the CDR3 reads TGTGCCAGCAGTGACACAGATACGCAGTATTTT.

The CDR3 region has the DNA TGCGCCAGCAGTCTTGGGACAGGGGGATATGAAGCTTTCTTT. It is translated as CASSLGTGGYEAFF. The genes are TRBV5-1 and TRBJ1-1, with 11 positions matching TRBD1. Germline CDR1 SGHRS, CDR2 YFSETQ. Losses at the gene ends were 5 bases for V and 7 bases for J; bases not matched to a gene: 7. The CDR3 contains 14 residues. The entire variable domain, with the rest obtained from reference TRBV5-1 and TRBJ1-1, is as follows: KAGVTQTPRYLIKTRGQQVTLSCSPISGHRSVSWYQQTPGQGLQFLFEYFSETQRNKGNFPGRFSGRQFSNSRSEMNVSTLELGDSALYLCASSLGTGGYEAFFGQGTRLTVV.

The rearrangement uses TRBV18 and TRBJ1-1; no reliable D call. The germline gives CDR1 KGHSH, CDR2 LQKENI. V was shortened by 1 base and J by 1 base, with 13 bases between the two germline ends. The CDR3 length is 16 residues. CDR3 coding DNA: TGTGCCAGCTCACCACTGCGGGAGTTGGGGAACACTGAAGCTTTCTTT. Encoded protein: CASSPLRELGNTEAFF.

The chain links TRBV9 to TRBJ1-2; 7 nucleotides agree with TRBD1. The J segment lost 4 bases and the V segment lost 1 base, leaving 7 bases of the junction unmatched. CDR1 and CDR2 from the germline V gene are SGDLS and YYNGEE. The CDR3 has 15 amino acids. CDR3 sequence reads: CASSVWGTETYGYTF. Here the CDR3 DNA reads TGTGCCAGCAGCGTATGGGGGACAGAAACCTATGGCTACACCTTC.